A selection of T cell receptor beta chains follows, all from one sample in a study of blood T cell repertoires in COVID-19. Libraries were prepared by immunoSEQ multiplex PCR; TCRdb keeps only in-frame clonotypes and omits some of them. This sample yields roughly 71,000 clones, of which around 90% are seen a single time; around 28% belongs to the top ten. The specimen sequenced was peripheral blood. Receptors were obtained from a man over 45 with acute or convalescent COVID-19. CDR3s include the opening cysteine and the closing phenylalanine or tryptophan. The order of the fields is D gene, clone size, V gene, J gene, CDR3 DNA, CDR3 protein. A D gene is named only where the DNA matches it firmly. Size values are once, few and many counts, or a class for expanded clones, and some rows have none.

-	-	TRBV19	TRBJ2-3	TGTGCCAGTAGTATAGGCCCAGAAATCACAGATACGCAGTATTTT	CASSIGPEITDTQYF
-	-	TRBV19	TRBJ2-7	TGTGCCAGTAGTGTGACCGGGACTGCGTCCTACGAGCAGTACTTC	CASSVTGTASYEQYF
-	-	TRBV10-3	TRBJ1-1	TGTGCCATCAGTGGTGAGGGCGGAGGGAACACTGAAGCTTTCTTT	CAISGEGGGNTEAFF
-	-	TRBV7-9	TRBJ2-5	TGTGCCAGCAGCCCGCAAGGAGGGCAAGAGACCCAGTACTTC	CASSPQGGQETQYF
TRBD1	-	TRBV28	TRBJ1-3	TGTGCCAGCAGTTCTCAAGGACAGGGATCTGGAAACACCATATATTTT	CASSSQGQGSGNTIYF
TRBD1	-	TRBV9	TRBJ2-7	TGTGCCAGCAGCGTAGGGGACAGGGGACTCTACGAGCAGTACTTC	CASSVGDRGLYEQYF
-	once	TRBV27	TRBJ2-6	TGTGCCAGCAGTAGCAACAGGGTAACTGGGGCCAACGTCCTGACTTTC	CASSSNRVTGANVLTF
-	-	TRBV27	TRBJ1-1	TGTGCCAGCCGCGACCTCCTCGGGGAACCTGAAGCTTTCTTT	CASRDLLGEPEAFF
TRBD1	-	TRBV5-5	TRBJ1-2	TGTGCCAGCACTATAATGCAGGGGGCAGGGAACGGCTACACCTTC	CASTIMQGAGNGYTF
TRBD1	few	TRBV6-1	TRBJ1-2	TGTGCCAGCAGTGAAATGGGCAGGGGGGAGGCTAACTATGGCTACACCTTC	CASSEMGRGEANYGYTF
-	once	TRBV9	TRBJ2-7	TGTGCCAGCAGCGCACAGGGGGGGCGCGAGCAGTACTTC	CASSAQGGREQYF
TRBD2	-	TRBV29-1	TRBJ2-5	TGCAGCGTGAGGGAGGGCCGAGAGACCCAGTACTTC	CSVREGRETQYF
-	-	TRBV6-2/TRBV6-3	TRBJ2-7	TGTGCCAGCAGTTACTCTACTTTGGGGACACCACCTTATTCGAGCTCCTACGAGCAGTACTTC	CASSYSTLGTPPYSSSYEQYF
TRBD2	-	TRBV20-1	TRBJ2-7	TGCAGTGCTAGTAACCTAGCGGGGGCCTACGAGCAGTACTTC	CSASNLAGAYEQYF
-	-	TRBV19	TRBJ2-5	TGTGCCAGTAGCTACGGCGGGGTTTTGTCGGAGACCCAGTACTTC	CASSYGGVLSETQYF
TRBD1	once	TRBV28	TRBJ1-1	TGTGCCAGCAGTTGGGACAGGAACACTGAAGCTTTCTTT	CASSWDRNTEAFF
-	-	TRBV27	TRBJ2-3	TGTGCCAGCAGTTCCGGGACAAGCATTAGCACAGATACGCAGTATTTT	CASSSGTSISTDTQYF
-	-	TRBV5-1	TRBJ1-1	TGCGCCAGCAGCTTGCCAGGGAATACTGAAGCTTTCTTT	CASSLPGNTEAFF
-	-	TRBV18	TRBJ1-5	TGTGCCAGCTCACCACCGTCAGGGAAGGGTCAGCCCCAGCATTTT	CASSPPSGKGQPQHF
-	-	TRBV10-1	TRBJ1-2	TGCGCCAGCAGTGAGGGGGAGAGCTATGGCTACACCTTC	CASSEGESYGYTF
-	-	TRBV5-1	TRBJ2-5	TGCGCCAGCAGCATCAAGGGGTACCAAGAGACCCAGTACTTC	CASSIKGYQETQYF
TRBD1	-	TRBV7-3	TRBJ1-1	TGTGCCAGCAGTCCGGGACAGGCGAACACTGAAGCTTTCTTT	CASSPGQANTEAFF
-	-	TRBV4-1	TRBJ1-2	TGCGCCAGCAGCCAAGAGTCAGGGTATGGCTACACCTTC	CASSQESGYGYTF
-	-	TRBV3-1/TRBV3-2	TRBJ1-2	TGTGCCAGCAGCCAAGCGTCCCTCTATGGCTACACCTTC	CASSQASLYGYTF
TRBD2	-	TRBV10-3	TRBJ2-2	TGTGCCATCACCCCCCGCCCTACTAAGCGGGGGGGCACCGGGGAGCTGTTTTTT	CAITPRPTKRGGTGELFF
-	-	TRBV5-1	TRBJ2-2	TGCGCCAGCAGCTTGGTCGGGGGTATGTCCACCGGGGAGCTGTTTTTT	CASSLVGGMSTGELFF
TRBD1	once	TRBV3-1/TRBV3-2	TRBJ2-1	TGTGCCAGCAGCCCCCGGACAGGATACAATGAGCAGTTCTTC	CASSPRTGYNEQFF
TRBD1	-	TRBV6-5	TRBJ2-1	TGTGCCAGCAAATTCACGACAGGGGGCTACAATGAGCAGTTCTTC	CASKFTTGGYNEQFF
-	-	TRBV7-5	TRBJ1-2	TGTGCCAGAAGCGACCGACAGGCCCCTTACTATGGCTACACCTTC	CARSDRQAPYYGYTF
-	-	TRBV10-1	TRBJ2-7	TGCGCCAGCAGCCAGGGAATCAACTACGAGCAGTACTTC	CASSQGINYEQYF
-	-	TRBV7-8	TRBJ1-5	TGTGCCAGCAGCCCTTACAATCAGCCCCAGCATTTT	CASSPYNQPQHF
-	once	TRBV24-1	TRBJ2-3	TGTGCCACCAGTGATCCGTCCGGGGTTTCAGATACGCAGTATTTT	CATSDPSGVSDTQYF
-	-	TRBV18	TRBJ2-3	TGTGCCAGCTCTCCACCGGGGCCTAGCACAGATACGCAGTATTTT	CASSPPGPSTDTQYF
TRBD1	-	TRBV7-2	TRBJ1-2	TGTGCCAGCAGCTTAGCCCCGGGACAGAGATTGAAAGGCTACACCTTC	CASSLAPGQRLKGYTF
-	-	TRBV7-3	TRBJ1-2	TGTGCCAGCAGCTCAAACTATGGCTACACCTTC	CASSSNYGYTF
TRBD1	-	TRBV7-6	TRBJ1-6	TGTGCCAGCAGCCTAGCCGGGACAGGGAATTCACCCCTCCACTTT	CASSLAGTGNSPLHF
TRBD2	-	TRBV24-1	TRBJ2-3	TGTGCCACCAGTGACCGCCCAAGCGGGGGCAGCACAGATACGCAGTATTTT	CATSDRPSGGSTDTQYF
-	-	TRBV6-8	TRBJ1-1	TGTGCCAGCAGTTACCACCAGCAGGCTGAAGCTTTCTTT	CASSYHQQAEAFF
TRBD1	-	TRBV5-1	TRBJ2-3	TGCGCCAGCAGCGTGACAGGGCCGCGGGATACGCAGTATTTT	CASSVTGPRDTQYF
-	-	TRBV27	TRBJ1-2	TGTGCCAGCAGTTTCAGGGGCGATGGCTACACCTTC	CASSFRGDGYTF
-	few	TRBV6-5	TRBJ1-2	TGTGCCAGCAGTTACCGGGGGGAAGCCCGCGGAGGCTACACCTTC	CASSYRGEARGGYTF
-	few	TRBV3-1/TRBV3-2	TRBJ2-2	TGTGCCAGCAGCCAAGTGGTGGCTGATACCGGGGAGCTGTTTTTT	CASSQVVADTGELFF
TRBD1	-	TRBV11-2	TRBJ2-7	TGTGCCAGCAGCCTTAGTTATGGGACAGGGAGGGAGCAGTACTTC	CASSLSYGTGREQYF
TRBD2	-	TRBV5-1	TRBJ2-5	TGCGCCAGCAGCTTGGTAGCGGGGGACGGGGAGACCCAGTACTTC	CASSLVAGDGETQYF
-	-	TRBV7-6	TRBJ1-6	TGTGCCAGCAGCTTAGAGGCGGCAGGAGGTTCACCCCTCCACTTT	CASSLEAAGGSPLHF
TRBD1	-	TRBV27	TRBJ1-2	TGTGCCAGCAGTCAAGAGACAGGGGGCGTTTATGGCTACACCTTC	CASSQETGGVYGYTF
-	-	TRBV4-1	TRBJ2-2	TGCGCCAGCAGCCAAGATAGAGGCTTGAACACCGGGGAGCTGTTTTTT	CASSQDRGLNTGELFF
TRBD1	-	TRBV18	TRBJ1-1	TGTGCCAGCTCAAGGAGGACAGGGCTGAACACTGAAGCTTTCTTT	CASSRRTGLNTEAFF
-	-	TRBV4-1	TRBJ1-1	TGCGCCAGCAGCCCCGTGGCAGTGAACACTGAAGCTTTCTTT	CASSPVAVNTEAFF
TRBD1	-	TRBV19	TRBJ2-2	TGTGCCAGTAGTCCTCCAGGGGGAAGCACCGGGGAGCTGTTTTTT	CASSPPGGSTGELFF
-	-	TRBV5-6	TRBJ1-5	TGTGCCAGCAGCTTGGGCCCTAGTTATAGCAATCAGCCCCAGCATTTT	CASSLGPSYSNQPQHF
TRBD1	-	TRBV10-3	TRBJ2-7	TGTGCCATCAGTGGGCCGGGACAGGGACCCTACGAGCAGTACTTC	CAISGPGQGPYEQYF
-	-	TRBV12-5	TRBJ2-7	TGTGCTAGTGGTTTTGCGGGCTCCTACGAGCAGTACTTC	CASGFAGSYEQYF